These 17 T cell receptor beta chains were sequenced from one sample in a study of CD8+CD57+ T cells in acquired aplastic anemia. Profiling that covered TCR beta VDJ and CDR3 relied on genomic DNA as its template. TCRdb re-called the reads with MiXCR, one entry per CDR3 protein. The sample carries about 35,000 distinct CDR3 sequences, about 77% recorded once. Source material: sorted CD4+, CD8+, or CD8+CD57+ T cells (not recorded which) from PBMCs. The receptors were gathered from a human donor in good health, serving as a control.

This sequence joins TRBV10-2 and TRBJ2-7; no definite D call. The CDR3 length is 9 residues. V was trimmed by 10 bases and J by 6 bases, leaving 7 bases between them. Germline CDR1 and CDR2: WSHSY and SAAADI. Here the CDR3 reads CATFPEQYF. The CDR3 DNA reads as TGCGCCACGTTTCCCGAGCAGTACTTC.

This clonotype was counted once. The chain links TRBV19 to TRBJ1-5, with D perhaps TRBD1 (5 bases). The CDR3 consists of 14 residues. The germline V gene encodes CDR1 LNHDA and CDR2 SQIVND (reference sequence). The V end lost 2 bases, the J end lost 5 bases, and 10 bases lay between the germline ends. In nucleotides, the CDR3 is TGTGCCAGTAGTATAATGCCAGGGCATCAGCCCCAGCATTTT. It is translated as CASSIMPGHQPQHF.

A single count supports this clonotype. The chain uses TRBV6-2 or TRBV6-3 and TRBJ2-1; 8 nucleotides match TRBD1. In germline, CDR1 is MNHEY, CDR2 SVGEGT. The CDR3 length is 14 residues. V trimming: 8 bases; J trimming: 3 bases; junction bases outside the gene matches: 6. The CDR3 DNA follows: TGTGCCAGCTCCCCTGACAGGGGCTACAATGAGCAGTTCTTC. Protein: CASSPDRGYNEQFF.

This chain connects TRBV29-1 to TRBJ1-1; 8 positions match TRBD1. Looked up from germline, CDR1 is SQVTM and CDR2 is ANQGSEA. This CDR3 spans 14 amino acids. With V trimmed by 5 bases and J by 0 bases, 5 bases remained unmatched. CDR3: CSVRTGTMNTEAFF. CDR3 sequence (DNA): TGCAGCGTTCGGACAGGGACCATGAACACTGAAGCTTTCTTT.

Details on this clonotype: At one end the junction does not follow the germline gene, possibly because of a read error. This rearrangement joins TRBV10-3 to TRBJ2-3; 9 bases match TRBD2. Germline values: CDR1 ENHRY, CDR2 SYGVKD. The CDR3 has 13 amino acids. CDR3 coding DNA: TGTGCCAGCAGCGGGGGGTCTACAGATACGCGGTATTTT. Translating gives CASSGGSTDTRYF.

This chain uses TRBV7-3 with TRBJ2-1; 9 bases align to TRBD2. The CDR3 contains 17 residues. V gave up 5 bases and J gave up 0 bases; unmatched junction bases: 8. Germline CDR1 and CDR2: SGHTA and FQGTGA. CDR3 region: CASSISSGRSSYNEQFF. The CDR3 DNA reads TGTGCCAGCAGCATAAGTAGCGGGAGAAGCTCCTACAATGAGCAGTTCTTC.

Judged by abundance, this clonotype is medium-sized (0.01 to 0.1%). This chain uses TRBV9 with TRBJ2-1, with D possibly matching TRBD2 (7 bases). Per the germline V gene, CDR1 is SGDLS and CDR2 is YYNGEE. Trimming pared 4 bases from V and 9 bases from J, leaving 23 bases between. The CDR3 has 16 residues. This chain's CDR3 is CASSSSLVGGPGEQFF. The CDR3 DNA reads TGTGCCAGCAGCTCTAGCTTGGTGGGGGGGCCGGGTGAGCAGTTCTTC.

V and J are TRBV5-1 and TRBJ2-7; D is uncertain. The germline gives CDR1 SGHRS, CDR2 YFSETQ. V was trimmed by 0 bases and J by 0 bases, leaving 13 bases between them. The CDR3 contains 16 residues. The CDR3 sequence is CASSLGSRFSSYEQYF. The CDR3 coding sequence is TGCGCCAGCAGCTTGGGGTCGCGGTTTAGCTCCTACGAGCAGTACTTC.

Notes on this clonotype: The junction shows a germline mismatch at one end, possibly a read error. The CDR3 DNA sequence: TGTGCTACCAGCTTCCGACAGGCTGCTAACTATGGCTACACCTTC. Translating gives CATSFRQAANYGYTF. The rearrangement uses TRBV15 and TRBJ1-2; D may be TRBD1 (6 bases). CDR1 LNHNV and CDR2 YYDKDF come from the germline V gene (reference sequence). This CDR3 is 15 amino acids long.

The rearrangement links TRBV7-9 to TRBJ2-5, with 10 bases matching TRBD2. Germline V gene lookup returns CDR1 SEHNR and CDR2 FQNEAQ (reference sequence). There are 16 residues in the CDR3. The V segment lost 0 bases and the J segment 2 bases; nucleotides outside the gene matches: 3. CDR3 residues: CASSLARTSGQETQYF. The CDR3 bases are TGTGCCAGCAGCTTAGCGCGGACTAGCGGACAAGAGACCCAGTACTTC. The complete variable domain, with remaining parts taken from reference TRBV7-9 and TRBJ2-5, reads DTGVSQNPRHKITKRGQNVTFRCDPISEHNRLYWYRQTLGQGPEFLTYFQNEAQLEKSRLLSDRFSAERPKGSFSTLEIQRTEQGDSAMYLCASSLARTSGQETQYFGPGTRLLVL.

The gene calls are TRBV20-1 and TRBJ1-2; D gene unclear. The CDR3 is 12 residues long. The germline V and J ends were trimmed by 6 bases and 5 bases, with 13 bases remaining between them. Germline V gene lookup returns CDR1 DFQATT and CDR2 SNEGSKA (reference sequence). The CDR3: CSAHPVQYGYTF. CDR3 DNA sequence: TGCAGTGCCCACCCGGTCCAATATGGCTACACCTTC.

This rearrangement joins TRBV10-3 to TRBJ1-2, with a possible D match to TRBD1 (5 bases). Germline CDR1 is ENHRY and CDR2 is SYGVKD. This CDR3 has 11 amino acids. V dropped 6 bases and J dropped 8 bases, with 10 bases sitting between them. CDR3 sequence reads: CAISGTEGYTF. The CDR3 DNA is TGTGCCATCAGCGGGACGGAGGGCTACACCTTC.

The V call is TRBV10-3, the J call TRBJ2-7, with D maybe TRBD1 (8 bases). The germline V gene encodes CDR1 ENHRY and CDR2 SYGVKD. Trimming left V 8 bases short and J 2 bases short, with 16 bases between. The CDR3 spans 14 residues. In DNA, the CDR3 is TGTGCCATCGCGATACAGGGGGGGACCTACGAGCAGTACTTC. This codes for CAIAIQGGTYEQYF.

This chain links TRBV15 with TRBJ1-2, with a tentative D call TRBD1 (5 bases). V was shortened by 3 bases and J by 6 bases, with 20 bases between the two germline ends. The V gene's germline CDR1 is LNHNV and CDR2 YYDKDF (reference sequence). The CDR3 covers 16 residues. Here the CDR3 DNA reads TGTGCCACCAGCAGTGCCCTGTCAGGGAGGGGTCATGGCTACACCTTC. Translated: CATSSALSGRGHGYTF.

The chain is built from TRBV24-1 and TRBJ2-1; 7 nucleotides align to TRBD2. The CDR3 is 15 residues long. V was clipped by 12 bases and J by 3 bases; unmatched bases: 13. Germline loops: CDR1 KGHDR, CDR2 SFDVKD. The DNA of the CDR3 is TGTGCCCCCCAGCCCGCGCGGGAGCGCTACAATGAGCAGTTCTTC. This encodes CAPQPARERYNEQFF.

J is TRBJ2-3 and V is TRBV29-1, with TRBD1 as a possible D gene (6 bases). CDR1 and CDR2 (germline): SQVTM, ANQGSEA. The CDR3 sequence is 13 residues long. Trimming pared 7 bases from V and 0 bases from J, leaving 11 bases between. The CDR3 sequence is CSAEGGSTDTQYF. CDR3 DNA sequence: TGCAGCGCCGAAGGGGGAAGCACAGATACGCAGTATTTT.

J is TRBJ1-6 and V is TRBV7-9; weak D call: TRBD1 (5 bases). Germline V gene sequence: CDR1 SEHNR, CDR2 FQNEAQ (reference sequence). The V end lost 3 bases, the J end lost 10 bases, and 10 bases lay between the germline ends. This CDR3 has 13 residues. The CDR3 spells CASSFQGRSPLHF. The CDR3 DNA follows: TGTGCCAGCAGCTTTCAGGGTCGCTCACCCCTCCACTTT. Drawing the rest from reference TRBV7-9 and TRBJ1-6, the complete variable domain is DTGVSQNPRHKITKRGQNVTFRCDPISEHNRLYWYRQTLGQGPEFLTYFQNEAQLEKSRLLSDRFSAERPKGSFSTLEIQRTEQGDSAMYLCASSFQGRSPLHFGNGTRLTVT.